The entry below gives a single TCR beta chain sequence along with its context. Its antigen is not yet known. No base-level quality is on record; no much larger clone is a single base apart. The CDR3 runs 13 amino acids, cysteine and phenylalanine included. Of all the DNA, just the CDR3 is kept, 39 bases in frame from base 1. In the germline V gene (reference sequence), CDR1 corresponds to LNHNV and CDR2 to YYDKDF. V lost 1 base and J lost 2 bases; the stretch between them is 5 bases long. Explained via the paper, the time point label denotes: roughly 23 months on ibrutinib. For TCR beta library preparation, approximately 2 micrograms of genomic DNA were isolated from cryopreserved PBMCs. Longitudinal blood samples from CLL patients on ibrutinib monotherapy underwent high-throughput TCR beta sequencing. The patients took part in an open-label, single-center phase 2 trial of ibrutinib monotherapy. The data derive from a study of cytotoxic CD8 clonotypes in ibrutinib-treated CLL (dated by TCRdb to the early 2020s). About the investigation overall: The cohort had some eleven relapsed/refractory and approximately 15 treatment-naive patients; approximately 17 were IGHV unmutated. Response samples were taken after a median of approximately eleven months on treatment, ranging from about 6 to 40 months. Partial responses were observed in roughly 24 patients and complete responses in 2; after a median follow-up of 68 months, remission was maintained in 15 or so patients and progression was observed in around twelve. Every sample from remission and from progressive disease was obtained while the patients were still on ibrutinib. Of the roughly 86 people in the trial, 25 to 30 had longitudinal samples available. Cryopreserved peripheral blood mononuclear cells were obtained before treatment, at response, and at either sustained remission or disease progression. An average of 255,043 productive templates and tens of thousands of productive rearrangements was obtained per sample.

On a MiSeq, deep resolution sequencing aimed for a depth between 1 in 1 million and 1 in 200,000 T cells, with each clonotype covered approximately 9.8x on average. The immunoSEQ hsTCRB Kit was used to generate the TCR beta libraries. Per the authors' processing: ImmunoSEQ Data Assistant and ImmunoSEQ Analyzer were used for data analysis, and V, D and J genes were assigned according to IMGT definitions. Clonality, with values ranging from 0 to 1, was calculated as one minus the normalized Shannon entropy of productive rearrangement frequencies. Only overrepresented clonotypes making up at least 0.05% of each patient's repertoire were included in the public clonotype analysis. About twelve repertoires from age-matched healthy donors, obtained from immuneACCESS, served as clonality controls. As stored in TCRdb, this immuneACCESS dataset retains in-frame rearrangements with V and J assigned. A fraction of the clones does not appear; measured against another copy, unresolved V genes explain less than half of the discrepancy, and the remainder lacks a known reason. V and J calls and clone size come straight from that table; D and trimming were deduced from the DNA. This sample lists under 200,000 clones; around 80% were detected once. The ten biggest clones cover 3.5% to 5.5% of the sample.

What the authors observed across the whole study: Sampling times were not matched between patients in sustained remission and patients whose disease was progressing, and lymph node repertoires were not examined. At baseline, clonality was higher than in age-matched healthy donors and showed a strong correlation with circulating CD8+ T-cell counts. Public clonotypes were found to be uncommon and were observed to contract or remain stable during treatment; the increase in clonality was shown to reflect expansion of private clonotypes at ibrutinib response. At ibrutinib response clonality went up, during sustained remission it held steady, and at progression it dropped back toward baseline.

Sequenced material: PBMCs, taken after 24 months of ibrutinib treatment. Recombination connected TRBV15 to TRBJ1-2, with the D gene too uncertain to name. The sequence came from a human donor with chronic lymphocytic leukemia. The DNA sequence follows: TGTGCCACCAGCAGAGTGGGGAACTATGGCTACACCTTC. It translates as CATSRVGNYGYTF.